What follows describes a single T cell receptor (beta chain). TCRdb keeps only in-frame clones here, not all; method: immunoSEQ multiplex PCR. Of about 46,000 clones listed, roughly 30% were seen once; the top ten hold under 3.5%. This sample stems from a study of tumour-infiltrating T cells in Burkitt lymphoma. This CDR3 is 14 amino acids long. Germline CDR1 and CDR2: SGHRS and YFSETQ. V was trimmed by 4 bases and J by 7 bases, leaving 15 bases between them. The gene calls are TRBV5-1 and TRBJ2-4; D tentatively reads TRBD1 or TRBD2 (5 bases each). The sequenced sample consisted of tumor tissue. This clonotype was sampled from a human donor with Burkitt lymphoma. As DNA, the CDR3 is TGCGCCAGCAGCGTGAGAGAGGGGACGAACATTCAGTACTTC. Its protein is CASSVREGTNIQYF.